Below, 29 T cell receptor beta chains from the same sample are listed, as sequenced in a study of blood T cell repertoires in COVID-19. Assay: immunoSEQ multiplex PCR; the TCRdb copy retains only in-frame clones and omits some. Here the sample spans about 98,000 clones, just under 85% being singletons. What was sequenced was peripheral blood. Receptor source: a man in his forties with active or convalescent COVID-19.

This clone appeared a few times. This chain connects TRBV4-1 to TRBJ1-2, with D hard to call. The length of the CDR3 is 13 residues. Germline CDR1 and CDR2: MGHRA and YSYEKL. V lost 0 bases and J lost 6, with 8 bases in between. Here the CDR3 reads CASSQDGSNGYTF. The CDR3 DNA sequence: TGCGCCAGCAGCCAAGATGGGAGCAATGGCTACACCTTC.

The CDR3 is CASSAGTGKNTGELFF. The CDR3 DNA reads as TGCGCCAGCAGTGCCGGGACAGGGAAGAACACCGGGGAGCTGTTTTTT. The V gene is TRBV10-2, the J gene TRBJ2-2, with 9 bases aligning to TRBD1. With 4 bases clipped from V and 1 base from J, the junction kept 4 bases outside the gene matches. Germline V gene data show CDR1 as WSHSY and CDR2 as SAAADI. The CDR3 is 16 residues long.

The J gene is TRBJ2-3, the V gene TRBV9; D possibly corresponds to TRBD2 (5 bases). V was cut by 3 bases and J by 15 bases, with 17 bases left in between. Germline CDR1 reads SGDLS; CDR2 reads YYNGEE. This CDR3 spans 12 amino acids. The CDR3 here is CASSAWGDTPYF. CDR3 DNA: TGTGCCAGCAGCGCGTGGGGAGACACCCCATATTTT.

The genes are TRBV30 and TRBJ2-6; tentatively, D is TRBD1 (5 bases). The length of the CDR3 is 14 residues. Germline V gene lookup returns CDR1 GTSNPN and CDR2 SVGIG (reference sequence). V lost 0 bases and J lost 2, with 5 bases in between. CDR3 protein: CAWSVQAGANVLTF. For the CDR3, the DNA is TGTGCCTGGAGTGTACAGGCTGGGGCCAACGTCCTGACTTTC.

The chain links TRBV11-2 to TRBJ1-3, with 7 bases identical to TRBD1. The CDR3 is made up of 15 amino acids. J lost 1 base, V lost 7 bases, and 7 bases had no gene match. Germline CDR1 and CDR2: SGHAT and FQNNGV. In DNA, the CDR3 is TGTGCCAGCATCCGAGGGGGCAGGTCTGGAAACACCATATATTTT. Translating gives CASIRGGRSGNTIYF.

This clone has a count of ten or more. The CDR3 reads CASSQDTRGGPGELFF. The DNA of the CDR3 is TGTGCCAGCAGCCAAGATACGCGGGGAGGCCCCGGGGAGCTGTTTTTT. The V gene is TRBV4-2, the J gene TRBJ2-2; tentatively, D is TRBD2 (6 bases). Trimming stripped 0 bases from V and 6 bases from J, with 14 bases between. The germline V gene has CDR1 LGHNA and CDR2 YNFKEQ. CDR3 length equals 16 residues.

The chain joins TRBV2 to TRBJ2-3, with D perhaps TRBD1 (6 bases). The CDR3 is 15 residues long. Germline V lookup: CDR1 SNHLY, CDR2 FYNNEI. Trimming left V 3 bases short and J 1 base short, with 11 bases between. The CDR3, as DNA: TGTGCCAGCAGTGATGCGGCAGGGGGCACAGATACGCAGTATTTT. Translation: CASSDAAGGTDTQYF. The variable domain in full, with the rest retrieved from reference TRBV2 and TRBJ2-3, is EPEVTQTPSHQVTQMGQEVILRCVPISNHLYFYWYRQILGQKVEFLVSFYNNEISEKSEIFDDQFSVERPDGSNFTLKIRSTKLEDSAMYFCASSDAAGGTDTQYFGPGTRLTVL.

The rearrangement links TRBV14 to TRBJ1-3; D is undetermined. V gave up 5 bases and J gave up 3 bases, with 8 bases separating them. The CDR3 totals 13 residues. Germline V gene sequence: CDR1 SGHDN, CDR2 FVKESK. The CDR3 sequence is CASSETLGNTIYF. The CDR3 nucleotides read TGTGCCAGCAGCGAGACACTTGGAAACACCATATATTTT.

The V gene is TRBV19, the J gene TRBJ2-2, with D perhaps TRBD1 (6 bases). This CDR3 has 15 amino acids. The germline gives CDR1 LNHDA, CDR2 SQIVND (reference sequence). With 6 bases removed from V and 1 base from J, the gap between germline ends came to 12 bases. CDR3 coding DNA: TGTGCCAGTAGACCTACGGACAGGAACACCGGGGAGCTGTTTTTT. Amino acid sequence: CASRPTDRNTGELFF.

The J gene is TRBJ1-2, the V gene TRBV11-2; 8 bases are a match to TRBD1. CDR3 length: 14 amino acids. After removal of 6 bases from V and 3 bases from J, the junction contained 6 bases not matched to a gene. The germline V gene encodes CDR1 SGHAT and CDR2 FQNNGV. Here the CDR3 reads CASRRSTGDYGYTF. The CDR3 bases are TGTGCCAGCAGACGGTCGACAGGGGACTATGGCTACACCTTC.

The genes are TRBV2 and TRBJ2-6; 8 bases line up with TRBD1. The CDR3 sequence is 16 residues long. Germline-derived CDR1 and CDR2 are SNHLY and FYNNEI. V trimming: 7 bases; J trimming: 1 base; junction bases outside the gene matches: 6. This CDR3 is CASTPQGASGANVLTF. The CDR3 coding sequence is TGTGCCAGCACCCCCCAGGGGGCGTCTGGGGCCAACGTCCTGACTTTC.

V is TRBV6-5 and J is TRBJ2-5; TRBD1 matches at 9 bases. After removal of 6 bases from V and 4 bases from J, the junction contained 3 bases not matched to a gene. Germline values: CDR1 MNHEY, CDR2 SVGAGI. The CDR3 consists of 13 residues. DNA of the CDR3: TGTGCCAGCAGCCGACAGGGGGGAGAGACCCAGTACTTC. Protein: CASSRQGGETQYF.

The rearrangement uses TRBV5-1 and TRBJ1-1, with D perhaps matching TRBD1 (5 bases). Per germline, CDR1 SGHRS and CDR2 YFSETQ. The V gene lost 4 bases and the J gene lost 5 bases, with 12 bases spanning the gap. CDR3 size: 13 residues. The CDR3 loop is CASSQKGHTEAFF. As DNA, the CDR3 is TGCGCCAGCAGCCAGAAGGGGCATACTGAAGCTTTCTTT.

The chain couples TRBV18 to TRBJ2-4; a weak D match, TRBD1 (6 bases). The V end lost 0 bases, the J end lost 3 bases, and 15 bases lay between the germline ends. The CDR3 is 17 amino acids. In germline, CDR1 is KGHSH, CDR2 LQKENI. CDR3 nucleotides: TGTGCCAGCTCACCACCCCCAGGGGAACTCGGCAAAAACATTCAGTACTTC. Protein product: CASSPPPGELGKNIQYF.

This rearrangement joins TRBV19 to TRBJ2-1; 14 bases fit TRBD2. The CDR3 covers 15 residues. Germline V gives CDR1 LNHDA, CDR2 SQIVND (reference sequence). After removal of 5 bases from V and 8 bases from J, the junction contained 5 bases not matched to a gene. The CDR3 spells CASSETSGRVYEQFF. The CDR3 DNA follows: TGTGCCAGTAGTGAGACTAGCGGGAGGGTCTATGAGCAGTTCTTC. Full variable domain (rest looked up from reference TRBV19 and TRBJ2-1): DGGITQSPKYLFRKEGQNVTLSCEQNLNHDAMYWYRQDPGQGLRLIYYSQIVNDFQKGDIAEGYSVSREKKESFPLTVTSAQKNPTAFYLCASSETSGRVYEQFFGPGTRLTVL.

This clone has a single count. CDR3 loop: CASSLSRGYEQYF. CDR3 in DNA: TGTGCCAGCAGCTTAAGCAGGGGCTACGAGCAGTACTTC. The chain uses TRBV7-2 and TRBJ2-7; D perhaps matches TRBD1 (6 bases). Germline V CDR1 and CDR2: SGHTA, FQGNSA. The V and J ends lost 2 bases and 3 bases respectively, with 8 bases between them. This CDR3 is built from 13 residues.

This chain joins TRBV4-2 and TRBJ2-5; perhaps TRBD1 as D (5 bases). The V and J ends lost 4 bases and 1 base respectively, with 13 bases between them. CDR3 size: 15 residues. From germline, CDR1 is LGHNA and CDR2 YNFKEQ. CDR3 sequence (DNA): TGTGCCAGCAGCCCCCGGCCAGGGCCCCAAGAGACCCAGTACTTC. Its protein is CASSPRPGPQETQYF.

The V call is TRBV6-4, the J call TRBJ2-1; 13 nucleotides match TRBD2. The CDR3 is 15 residues long. Trimming removed 0 bases from V and 9 bases from J; junction bases left unmatched: 2. Germline V CDR1 and CDR2: MRHNA, SNTAGT. CDR3 residues: CASSDSTSGGSEQFF. In DNA form, the CDR3 reads TGTGCCAGCAGTGACTCGACTAGCGGGGGGAGTGAGCAGTTCTTC.

This rearrangement joins TRBV6-1 to TRBJ1-3; D is possibly TRBD1 (5 bases). Germline CDR1 MNHNS, CDR2 SASEGT. V lost 3 bases to trimming and J lost 0 bases, with 9 bases between them. The CDR3 has 15 amino acids. CDR3 in amino acids: CASSDRASSGNTIYF. CDR3 DNA sequence: TGTGCCAGCAGTGACAGGGCGAGCTCTGGAAACACCATATATTTT.

The chain joins TRBV5-1 to TRBJ1-3; D not resolved. V shed 2 bases and J shed 4 bases, with 10 bases lying between them. Germline-derived CDR1 and CDR2 are SGHRS and YFSETQ. The CDR3 spans 14 residues. The CDR3 sequence: CASSFDGVGNTIYF. CDR3 DNA: TGCGCCAGCAGCTTTGACGGGGTGGGAAACACCATATATTTT.

V gene TRBV6-5 combines with J gene TRBJ1-3, with 8 bases fitting TRBD1. The CDR3 consists of 15 residues. J was trimmed by 1 base and V by 5 bases; bases with no gene match: 4. Germline values: CDR1 MNHEY, CDR2 SVGAGI. The CDR3 reads CASSPRGRSGNTIYF. CDR3 nucleotide sequence: TGTGCCAGCAGTCCCAGGGGGCGTTCTGGAAACACCATATATTTT.

The chain uses TRBV24-1 and TRBJ2-5; D is perhaps TRBD2 (5 bases). The CDR3 covers 14 residues. The V gene lost 3 bases and the J gene lost 5 bases, with 12 bases spanning the gap. Germline V lookup: CDR1 KGHDR, CDR2 SFDVKD. The CDR3 sequence: CATSDPDGGETQYF. In DNA form, the CDR3 reads TGTGCCACCAGTGATCCAGACGGCGGGGAGACCCAGTACTTC.

This clone was recorded only once. The chain has TRBV5-1 and TRBJ2-7; 9 bases are a match to TRBD2. Germline lookup yields CDR1 SGHRS and CDR2 YFSETQ. V lost 0 bases to trimming and J lost 3 bases; unmatched junction nucleotides: 10. This CDR3 has 17 residues. This chain's CDR3 is CASSLEASGATLYEQYF. CDR3 sequence (DNA): TGCGCCAGCAGCTTGGAGGCTAGCGGGGCCACACTCTACGAGCAGTACTTC. The whole variable domain, filled in from reference TRBV5-1 and TRBJ2-7, reads KAGVTQTPRYLIKTRGQQVTLSCSPISGHRSVSWYQQTPGQGLQFLFEYFSETQRNKGNFPGRFSGRQFSNSRSEMNVSTLELGDSALYLCASSLEASGATLYEQYFGPGTRLTVT.

The J gene is TRBJ1-5, the V gene TRBV30; D call uncertain. The CDR3 runs 15 residues. CDR1 and CDR2 (germline): GTSNPN, SVGIG (reference sequence). Trimming removed 3 bases from V and 0 bases from J, with 12 bases in between. CDR3 protein: CAWSGGAYSNQPQHF. The CDR3 DNA follows: TGTGCCTGGAGCGGTGGAGCCTATAGCAATCAGCCCCAGCATTTT.

The J gene is TRBJ2-1, the V gene TRBV9; 7 nucleotides line up with TRBD2. J lost 2 bases, V lost 4 bases, and 6 bases had no gene match. The CDR3 has 15 residues. In germline, CDR1 is SGDLS, CDR2 YYNGEE. The CDR3 protein is CASSPRGVTYNEQFF. As DNA, the CDR3 is TGTGCCAGCAGCCCACGGGGGGTCACCTACAATGAGCAGTTCTTC.

CDR3: CASSVSGGSYNEQFF. The CDR3 DNA is TGTGCCAGCAGCGTTAGCGGGGGTTCCTACAATGAGCAGTTCTTC. The chain combines TRBV2 with TRBJ2-1, with TRBD2 matching over 9 bases. The CDR3 is 15 residues long. Looked up from germline, CDR1 is SNHLY and CDR2 is FYNNEI. V lost 6 bases and J lost 1; bases outside the gene matches: 4.

The CDR3: CASSYGGTVNTEAFF. In DNA, the CDR3 is TGTGCCAGCAGTTACGGAGGGACAGTAAACACTGAAGCTTTCTTT. The chain is built from TRBV6-5 and TRBJ1-1, with TRBD1 identical over 7 bases. Trimming removed 2 bases from V and 2 bases from J; junction bases left unmatched: 5. Germline assignment: CDR1 MNHEY and CDR2 SVGAGI. This CDR3 region has 15 residues.

The chain carries TRBV4-2 and TRBJ2-3, with 8 bases identical to TRBD2. Germline assignment: CDR1 LGHNA and CDR2 YNFKEQ. This CDR3 has 17 amino acids. V trimming: 8 bases; J trimming: 3 bases; junction bases outside the gene matches: 16. The CDR3 nucleotides are TGTGCCAGCCGGGGAGGGGTCCGGGGGGGGCTAACAGATACGCAGTATTTT. Translated, it gives CASRGGVRGGLTDTQYF.

V is TRBV7-9 and J is TRBJ1-4; D uncertain. The germline V gene encodes CDR1 SEHNR and CDR2 FQNEAQ (reference sequence). This CDR3 region has 14 residues. V lost 1 base and J 6 bases, leaving 9 bases between the germline ends. CDR3 bases: TGTGCCAGCAGCTTAGTTGTAACAGATGAAAAACTGTTTTTT. Translated: CASSLVVTDEKLFF.